The rows below give T cell receptor beta chains drawn from one sample of a study of beta chain features in type 1 diabetes. The data were produced by immunoSEQ multiplex PCR, yet TCRdb's version contains in-frame clones alone and is incomplete. There are roughly 400,000 clones in the sample; more than 11% occur only once, and less than 0.04% lies in the top ten. Sequencing input: naive CD4+ T cells from blood. The source of these receptors is a young man in good health. CDR3s include the opening cysteine and the closing phenylalanine or tryptophan. The D gene is left open where the match is weak. Rows may omit the clone size; those that give it use once, few, many or a size class.

j_call	v_call	d_call	clone_size	cdr3_aa	cdr3_nt
TRBJ1-6	TRBV6-5	-	few	CASRQGNSPLHF	TGTGCCAGCCGTCAGGGGAATTCACCCCTCCACTTT
TRBJ2-3	TRBV9	-	-	CASSVRFDTDTQYF	TGTGCCAGCAGCGTACGGTTCGACACAGATACGCAGTATTTT
TRBJ2-1	TRBV6-5	-	-	CASRTTGGYNEQFF	TGTGCCAGTCGAACGACAGGTGGCTACAATGAGCAGTTCTTC
TRBJ2-1	TRBV18	-	few	CASSPSGPGYNEQFF	TGTGCCAGCTCACCGAGCGGGCCGGGCTACAATGAGCAGTTCTTC
TRBJ2-3	TRBV5-6	-	few	CASSLDTYTDTQYF	TGTGCCAGCAGCTTGGATACATACACAGATACGCAGTATTTT
TRBJ1-1	TRBV29-1	TRBD1	-	CSVAGGRTEAFF	TGCAGCGTTGCAGGGGGTAGGACTGAAGCTTTCTTT
TRBJ2-2	TRBV5-1	TRBD2	-	CASYSGENTGELFF	TGCGCCAGCTACAGCGGGGAGAACACCGGGGAGCTGTTTTTT
TRBJ1-1	TRBV7-3	-	-	CASSTGLGVEAFF	TGTGCCAGCAGTACAGGTCTTGGTGTGGAGGCTTTCTTT
TRBJ2-2	TRBV11-1	-	-	CASRFRTGELFF	TGTGCCAGCAGGTTTCGGACCGGGGAGCTGTTTTTT
TRBJ2-2	TRBV6-4	TRBD1	few	CASSRTGDNGELFF	TGTGCCAGCAGTCGGACAGGGGATAACGGGGAGCTGTTTTTT
TRBJ1-5	TRBV7-2	-	few	CASSAKGGPQHF	TGTGCCAGCAGCGCCAAAGGGGGGCCCCAGCATTTT
TRBJ1-5	TRBV10-3	-	few	CAISESTQGLGNQPQHF	TGTGCCATCAGTGAGTCGACCCAGGGATTAGGGAATCAGCCCCAGCATTTT
TRBJ1-3	TRBV30	-	-	CAWSDNLGNTIYF	TGTGCCTGGTCGGACAATTTGGGAAACACCATATATTTT
TRBJ2-1	TRBV9	-	-	CASSPRRASYNEQFF	TGTGCCAGCAGCCCTCGACGGGCTTCCTACAATGAGCAGTTCTTC
TRBJ2-7	TRBV7-2	TRBD1	-	CASSSAGTGGYEQYF	TGTGCCAGCAGCTCCGCCGGGACAGGGGGCTACGAGCAGTACTTC
TRBJ2-1	TRBV29-1	TRBD2	-	CSGVGTSFNEQFF	TGCAGCGGCGTAGGGACTAGCTTCAATGAGCAGTTCTTC
TRBJ1-4	TRBV25-1	-	-	CASSETEWNDEKLFF	TGTGCCAGCAGTGAAACAGAGTGGAACGATGAAAAACTGTTTTTT
TRBJ1-1	TRBV30	TRBD1	few	CAGYRGPVTEAFF	TGTGCCGGGTACAGGGGGCCGGTTACTGAAGCTTTCTTT
TRBJ2-3	TRBV18	-	few	CASSPLKSGLGTDTQYF	TGTGCCAGCTCACCCCTCAAGTCAGGGCTTGGAACAGATACGCAGTATTTT
TRBJ2-2	TRBV4-3	-	-	CASSQVDVGTGELFF	TGCGCCAGCAGCCAAGTAGATGTGGGCACCGGGGAGCTGTTTTTT
TRBJ1-2	TRBV25-1	TRBD1	few	CASRSRGNGYTF	TGTGCCAGCAGATCCAGGGGGAATGGCTACACCTTC
TRBJ2-1	TRBV6-5	-	few	CASKRGSYGNNEQFF	TGTGCCAGCAAAAGAGGATCATACGGGAACAATGAGCAGTTCTTC
TRBJ2-7	TRBV10-3	-	-	CAISEVGTYEQYF	TGTGCCATCAGTGAGGTCGGGACCTACGAGCAGTACTTC
TRBJ2-1	TRBV2	TRBD2	few	CASTASGPWDEQFF	TGTGCCAGCACGGCTAGCGGGCCCTGGGATGAGCAGTTCTTC
TRBJ1-2	TRBV9	-	-	CASSVQPHRSPNYGYTF	TGTGCCAGCAGCGTTCAACCCCACAGGTCTCCTAACTATGGCTACACCTTC
TRBJ2-7	TRBV7-9	TRBD2	-	CASSRDRDYAYEQYF	TGTGCCAGCAGCCGAGACCGGGACTACGCCTACGAGCAGTACTTC
TRBJ1-1	TRBV5-6	-	-	CASSFTGNTEAFF	TGTGCCAGCAGCTTCACAGGGAACACTGAAGCTTTCTTT
TRBJ1-1	TRBV29-1	-	-	CSGTDRTTEAFF	TGCAGCGGGACGGACCGGACCACTGAAGCTTTCTTT
TRBJ2-3	TRBV5-1	-	few	CASSSFPQSTDTQYF	TGCGCCAGCAGCTCTTTCCCCCAGAGCACAGATACGCAGTATTTT
TRBJ2-5	TRBV6-6	TRBD2	few	CASSTNKLAGGPPQYF	TGTGCCAGCAGTACCAACAAACTAGCGGGGGGCCCCCCCCAGTACTTC
TRBJ1-2	TRBV4-1	-	few	CASSQGQVELYGYTF	TGCGCCAGCAGCCAAGGCCAGGTGGAACTCTATGGCTACACCTTC
TRBJ2-5	TRBV29-1	-	few	CSGGASLETQYF	TGCAGCGGGGGGGCCTCCTTAGAGACCCAGTACTTC
TRBJ1-2	TRBV7-2	-	few	CASSLDLNGYTF	TGTGCCAGCAGCTTAGACTTGAATGGCTACACCTTC
TRBJ1-1	TRBV18	-	few	CASSPDGRNTEAFF	TGTGCCAGCTCACCTGATGGCAGGAACACTGAAGCTTTCTTT
TRBJ2-7	TRBV6-5	-	once	CASSYAGYEQYF	TGTGCCAGCAGTTATGCCGGCTACGAGCAGTACTTC
TRBJ2-3	TRBV9	-	few	CASSPTSDTQYF	TGTGCCAGCAGCCCAACTTCAGATACGCAGTATTTT
TRBJ2-3	TRBV30	TRBD1	-	CAWRVKTGGSDTQYF	TGTGCCTGGAGGGTCAAGACAGGGGGCAGCGATACGCAGTATTTT
TRBJ1-1	TRBV7-9	-	few	CASSLGRNTEAFF	TGTGCCAGCAGCTTAGGCAGGAACACTGAAGCTTTCTTT
TRBJ2-3	TRBV11-2	-	-	CASSLGLSWDTQYF	TGTGCCAGCAGCCTCGGACTTTCTTGGGATACGCAGTATTTT
TRBJ2-5	TRBV7-2	-	few	CASSSSSSRETQYF	TGTGCCAGCAGCTCCTCGTCCAGTCGAGAGACCCAGTACTTC
TRBJ2-3	TRBV7-6	TRBD2	-	CASSLGTSGSTDTQYF	TGTGCCAGCAGCTTAGGGACTAGCGGTAGCACAGATACGCAGTATTTT
TRBJ1-1	TRBV19	-	-	CASRPEPLMNTEAFF	TGTGCCAGTAGGCCGGAACCCTTAATGAACACTGAAGCTTTCTTT
TRBJ2-1	TRBV25-1	-	few	CASSGWGEQFF	TGTGCCAGCTCAGGATGGGGTGAGCAGTTCTTC
TRBJ2-7	TRBV15	TRBD2	few	CATSGKRSGRTYEQYF	TGTGCCACCAGCGGTAAACGTAGCGGGCGTACCTACGAGCAGTACTTC
TRBJ2-3	TRBV6-6	TRBD1	-	CASSYLGQPTDTQYF	TGTGCCAGCAGTTACTTGGGACAGCCCACAGATACGCAGTATTTT
TRBJ2-5	TRBV4-3	-	-	CASSQERGILETQYF	TGCGCCAGCAGCCAAGAACGCGGGATCCTGGAGACCCAGTACTTC
TRBJ1-1	TRBV6-1	-	-	CAIDRLEAFF	TGTGCCATCGACAGGCTTGAAGCTTTCTTT
TRBJ2-1	TRBV18	-	-	CASSLSGINNEQFF	TGTGCCAGCTCATTGTCGGGAATCAACAATGAGCAGTTCTTC
TRBJ2-6	TRBV23-1	-	few	CASNPLGRSGLSGANVLTF	TGCGCCAGCAACCCCTTGGGCCGTTCCGGTCTCTCTGGGGCCAACGTCCTGACTTTC
TRBJ2-2	TRBV27	TRBD1	-	CASSGTANTGELFF	TGTGCCAGCAGTGGGACAGCGAACACCGGGGAGCTGTTTTTT
TRBJ1-1	TRBV27	-	few	CASRNGGRGIIQNTEAFF	TGTGCCAGCAGAAACGGGGGTAGAGGGATTATTCAGAACACTGAAGCTTTCTTT
TRBJ2-6	TRBV7-9	-	many	CASSLGAGANVLTF	TGTGCCAGCAGCCTCGGGGCCGGGGCCAACGTCCTGACTTTC
TRBJ1-1	TRBV18	-	-	CASSPLGQDEAFF	TGTGCCAGCTCACCATTGGGACAAGATGAAGCTTTCTTT
TRBJ2-1	TRBV6-1	-	few	CASSEVASDYNEQFF	TGTGCCAGCAGTGAAGTTGCTAGCGACTACAATGAGCAGTTCTTC
TRBJ2-5	TRBV30	TRBD2	few	CAWTRTSAKQTQYF	TGTGCCTGGACCAGGACTAGCGCTAAGCAGACCCAGTACTTC
TRBJ2-5	TRBV9	TRBD2	few	CASSNAGGMETQYF	TGTGCCAGCAGTAACGCGGGGGGCATGGAGACCCAGTACTTC
TRBJ2-4	TRBV25-1	-	many	CASSPPRQLGIQYF	TGTGCCAGCAGTCCACCGAGACAATTGGGCATTCAGTACTTC
TRBJ2-5	TRBV6-5	-	-	CASTKIRGSETQYF	TGTGCCAGCACAAAAATTCGGGGCAGTGAGACCCAGTACTTC